Listed below are T cell receptor beta chains from one sample, sequenced in a study of shared T cell receptors in the human thymus. Here immunoSEQ multiplex PCR was the method, and the copy in TCRdb shows in-frame clones only, minus some. The sample yields 700,000 or so clones, approximately 83% seen once. The data were also submitted as part of a second study, on human thymus T cells.

The sequenced sample was thymocytes. Receptor source: a girl in the first two years of life with a congenital heart defect. Each CDR3 is given with its conserved first and last residue. Each record gives: V gene, J gene, clone size, D gene, CDR3 protein, CDR3 DNA. A D gene is named only where the DNA matches it firmly. A row's size may be missing; if present it is once, few, many or a size class.

v_call: TRBV11-1; j_call: TRBJ2-3; clone_size: NA; d_call: TRBD1; cdr3_aa: CASSLPTGTGETDTQYF; cdr3_nt: TGTGCCAGCAGCTTACCGACAGGGACAGGGGAAACAGATACGCAGTATTTT
v_call: TRBV2; j_call: TRBJ1-3; clone_size: NA; d_call: TRBD1; cdr3_aa: CASRDTGELLLNTIYF; cdr3_nt: TGTGCCAGCAGGGATACAGGGGAACTCTTACTTAACACCATATATTTT
v_call: TRBV2; j_call: TRBJ1-3; clone_size: NA; d_call: TRBD1; cdr3_aa: CASSEEGQGRNTIYF; cdr3_nt: TGTGCCAGCAGTGAAGAGGGACAGGGAAGGAACACCATATATTTT
v_call: TRBV28; j_call: TRBJ1-6; clone_size: NA; d_call: NA; cdr3_aa: CASSLCEGRSSYNSPLHF; cdr3_nt: TGTGCCAGCAGTTTATGCGAGGGCCGTAGCTCCTATAATTCACCCCTCCACTTT
v_call: TRBV28; j_call: TRBJ1-1; clone_size: few; d_call: NA; cdr3_aa: CASREQTYPLNTEAFF; cdr3_nt: TGTGCCAGCCGAGAGCAAACCTACCCGCTGAACACTGAAGCTTTCTTT
v_call: TRBV5-1; j_call: TRBJ1-5; clone_size: NA; d_call: NA; cdr3_aa: CASSLGSGQPQHF; cdr3_nt: TGCGCCAGCAGCCTGGGCAGCGGTCAGCCCCAGCATTTT
v_call: TRBV4-1; j_call: TRBJ2-1; clone_size: NA; d_call: TRBD1; cdr3_aa: CASSQGTGDRGEQFF; cdr3_nt: TGCGCCAGCAGCCAGGGGACAGGGGATCGAGGTGAGCAGTTCTTC
v_call: TRBV27; j_call: TRBJ1-1; clone_size: NA; d_call: NA; cdr3_aa: CASSGQLNTEAFF; cdr3_nt: TGTGCCAGCAGCGGACAGCTGAACACTGAAGCTTTCTTT
v_call: TRBV11-2; j_call: TRBJ1-2; clone_size: NA; d_call: TRBD1; cdr3_aa: CASRRGTVYGYTF; cdr3_nt: TGTGCCAGCAGACGAGGGACAGTCTATGGCTACACCTTC
v_call: TRBV6-1; j_call: TRBJ1-2; clone_size: NA; d_call: NA; cdr3_aa: CASSEAVTYGYTF; cdr3_nt: TGTGCCAGCAGTGAGGCAGTCACCTATGGCTACACCTTC
v_call: TRBV28; j_call: TRBJ1-2; clone_size: NA; d_call: TRBD1; cdr3_aa: CASSTGQGALGYTF; cdr3_nt: TGTGCCAGCAGTACTGGACAGGGGGCCCTTGGCTACACCTTC
v_call: TRBV7-9; j_call: TRBJ2-2; clone_size: NA; d_call: TRBD2; cdr3_aa: CASSSLAGMNTGELFF; cdr3_nt: TGTGCCAGCAGCTCCCTAGCGGGGATGAACACCGGGGAGCTGTTTTTT
v_call: TRBV7-2; j_call: TRBJ2-2; clone_size: NA; d_call: TRBD2; cdr3_aa: CASSLTGGSNTGELFF; cdr3_nt: TGTGCCAGCAGCCTTACGGGGGGATCGAACACCGGGGAGCTGTTTTTT
v_call: TRBV30; j_call: TRBJ1-1; clone_size: NA; d_call: TRBD1; cdr3_aa: CAWSPTGQGNTEAFF; cdr3_nt: TGTGCCTGGAGTCCCACGGGACAGGGAAACACTGAAGCTTTCTTT